Below, 21 T cell receptor beta chains from the same sample are listed, as sequenced in a study of CD8 T cells in ankylosing spondylitis. The antigens for these receptors are not known. Whole-study findings and limits: Among TCR beta sequences, a motif of eight highly homologous variants appeared characteristic of ankylosing spondylitis blood.

TCRdb re-called the 5' RACE reads with MiXCR, one entry per CDR3 protein. The sample yields tens of thousands of distinct CDR3 sequences, roughly 8.8% seen once. The material sequenced was blood, either unsorted or a sorted T cell fraction (not recorded which). The origin of the receptors is a male donor with ankylosing spondylitis.

This clonotype was counted between two and nine times. The chain couples TRBV20-1 to TRBJ2-7; D is uncertain. V was pared by 3 bases and J by 4 bases, with 13 bases between. CDR1 and CDR2 (germline): DFQATT, SNEGSKA (reference sequence). There are 13 residues in the CDR3. CDR3 protein: CSASPTSGYEQYV. The CDR3 nucleotides read TGCAGTGCTAGTCCCACCTCCGGTTACGAGCAGTACGTC.

The sample holds a few counts of this clonotype. The chain is built from TRBV12-3 or TRBV12-4 and TRBJ2-1; 7 bases fit TRBD2. This CDR3 region has 15 residues. The J segment lost 10 bases and the V segment lost 5 bases, leaving 14 bases of the junction unmatched. The CDR3 spells CASSDIAGGLWEQFF. In nucleotides, the CDR3 is TGTGCCAGCAGTGATATAGCGGGTGGGCTCTGGGAGCAGTTCTTC.

There are a few counts of this clonotype. CDR3 DNA: TGTGCCAGTAGTATCTGGTCGGGAGAGGATACGCAGTATTTT. Protein: CASSIWSGEDTQYF. J is TRBJ2-3 and V is TRBV19, with a possible D match to TRBD2 (6 bases). This CDR3 has 14 residues. Germline V CDR1 and CDR2: LNHDA, SQIVND (reference sequence). Trimming removed 3 bases at V and 6 bases at J, with 13 bases between.

In its sample, this clonotype was seen many times. The V and J genes are TRBV11-2 and TRBJ1-5; D uncertain. This CDR3 is 14 amino acids long. Trimming removed 5 bases from V and 2 bases from J, with 10 bases in between. Germline lookup yields CDR1 SGHAT and CDR2 FQNNGV. CDR3 in amino acids: CASSPGQGNQPQHF. The CDR3 region has the DNA TGTGCCAGCAGCCCTGGGCAGGGCAATCAGCCCCAGCATTTT.

The rearrangement uses TRBV11-1 and TRBJ2-3; 7 positions agree with TRBD1. Germline CDR1 SGHAT, CDR2 FQDESV (reference sequence). The CDR3 contains 16 residues. The ends lost 2 bases at V and 2 bases at J; junction bases unmatched: 7. The CDR3 sequence: CASSLPSGTDTDTQYF. CDR3 DNA sequence: TGTGCCAGCAGCTTACCCTCCGGGACAGACACAGATACGCAGTATTTT.

The sample holds many counts of this clonotype. The gene calls are TRBV9 and TRBJ2-3; the D is unclear. The CDR3 contains 14 residues. From germline, CDR1 is SGDLS and CDR2 YYNGEE. The V end was cut by 3 bases, the J end by 1 base, with 9 bases between. The CDR3 sequence is CASSASYGTDTQYF. The CDR3 region has the DNA TGTGCCAGCAGCGCTAGTTACGGCACAGATACGCAGTATTTT.

V gene TRBV20-1 combines with J gene TRBJ1-5; D call uncertain. Germline assignment: CDR1 DFQATT and CDR2 SNEGSKA (reference sequence). This CDR3 contains 14 residues. Trimming took 3 bases from V and 11 from J, leaving 20 bases between them. CDR3 residues: CSARDWTGGGAQHF. CDR3 nucleotides: TGCAGTGCTAGGGACTGGACCGGCGGTGGAGCCCAGCATTTT.

The rearrangement links TRBV14 to TRBJ1-2, with TRBD1 identical over 7 bases. Trimming at V came to 4 bases and at J to 6 bases, leaving 5 bases not matched to a gene. CDR3 length: 13 residues. In germline, CDR1 is SGHDN, CDR2 FVKESK. The CDR3 loop is CASSPGQAHGYTF. As DNA, the CDR3 is TGTGCCAGCAGCCCCGGACAGGCCCATGGCTACACCTTC.

The chain is built from TRBV30 and TRBJ1-1, with a weak D call TRBD1 (6 bases). CDR1 and CDR2 (germline): GTSNPN, SVGIG (reference sequence). CDR3 size: 13 residues. V lost 0 bases to trimming and J lost 5 bases, with 10 bases between them. The CDR3 region has the DNA TGTGCCTGGAGTGTGTGGGGGCCTACTGAAGCTTTCTTT. Its translation: CAWSVWGPTEAFF.

This clonotype was counted many times. The V and J genes are TRBV29-1 and TRBJ2-3; 8 nucleotides match TRBD2. The V segment lost 1 base and the J segment 6 bases; nucleotides outside the gene matches: 6. This CDR3 is built from 14 residues. In germline, CDR1 is SQVTM, CDR2 ANQGSEA. The CDR3 nucleotides read TGCAGCGTTGAAGGGTGGCGGGAGGCCGATACGCAGTATTTT. Protein product: CSVEGWREADTQYF.

This clonotype was seen ten or more times. V gene TRBV7-2 combines with J gene TRBJ2-3, with 8 bases lining up with TRBD1. Germline assignment: CDR1 SGHTA and CDR2 FQGNSA. This CDR3 region has 16 residues. V lost 1 base, J lost 0 bases, and 3 bases stayed unmatched. The CDR3 protein is CASSLGGQASTDTQYF. CDR3 nucleotide sequence: TGTGCCAGCAGCTTAGGGGGACAGGCTAGCACAGATACGCAGTATTTT.

The V call is TRBV7-9, the J call TRBJ2-3; D is ambiguous. The length of the CDR3 is 15 residues. Germline CDR1 is SEHNR and CDR2 is FQNEAQ (reference sequence). The V and J ends lost 2 bases and 4 bases respectively, with 13 bases between them. CDR3: CASSLRPYGADTQYF. The CDR3 DNA reads as TGTGCCAGCAGCTTAAGGCCCTACGGAGCAGATACGCAGTATTTT.

The sample holds many counts of this clonotype. The J gene is TRBJ1-3, the V gene TRBV4-2, with D hard to call. V lost 0 bases and J lost 0, with 12 bases in between. Looked up from germline, CDR1 is LGHNA and CDR2 is YNFKEQ. CDR3 length: 17 amino acids. CDR3 sequence: CASSQDLPQRSGNTIYF. Here the CDR3 DNA reads TGTGCCAGCAGCCAAGATCTCCCCCAACGCTCTGGAAACACCATATATTTT.

This clonotype was observed a handful of times. V is TRBV13 and J is TRBJ2-5; D might be TRBD1 or TRBD2, each matching 5 bases. Germline V gene sequence: CDR1 PRHDT, CDR2 FYEKMQ (reference sequence). V was trimmed by 2 bases and J by 5 bases, leaving 18 bases between them. The CDR3 sequence is 16 residues long. The chain's CDR3 is CASSLRTGRWGETQYF. CDR3 in DNA: TGTGCCAGCAGCTTAAGAACGGGCCGATGGGGGGAGACCCAGTACTTC.

This chain joins TRBV27 and TRBJ2-7; TRBD2 matches at 7 bases. Germline lookup yields CDR1 MNHEY and CDR2 SMNVEV (reference sequence). This CDR3 is built from 14 residues. V lost 4 bases and J lost 4; bases outside the gene matches: 7. This CDR3 reads CASSYRGESYEQYF. For the CDR3, the DNA is TGTGCCAGCAGTTACCGGGGGGAAAGTTACGAGCAGTACTTC.

The J gene is TRBJ2-1, the V gene TRBV9; maybe TRBD2 (6 bases). The CDR3 is 15 residues long. The germline V gene has CDR1 SGDLS and CDR2 YYNGEE. V lost 1 base and J 4 bases, leaving 12 bases between the germline ends. The CDR3 is CASSVRASVYNEQFF. CDR3 bases: TGTGCCAGCAGCGTAAGGGCTAGCGTATACAATGAGCAGTTCTTC.

The table lists this clonotype with a few counts. The V gene is TRBV15, the J gene TRBJ1-1, with D hard to call. Germline CDR1 and CDR2: LNHNV and YYDKDF (reference sequence). The CDR3 totals 13 residues. The V and J ends lost 5 bases and 2 bases respectively, with 9 bases between them. The CDR3 loop is CATSSPRNTEAFF. CDR3 bases: TGTGCCACCAGCTCCCCCCGAAACACTGAAGCTTTCTTT. The entire variable domain, with the rest obtained from reference TRBV15 and TRBJ1-1, is as follows: DAMVIQNPRYQVTQFGKPVTLSCSQTLNHNVMYWYQQKSSQAPKLLFHYYDKDFNNEADTPDNFQSRRPNTSFCFLDIRSPGLGDTAMYLCATSSPRNTEAFFGQGTRLTVV.

At least ten counts were recorded for this clonotype. The chain uses TRBV12-3 or TRBV12-4 and TRBJ1-4; unclear D gene. The V end was cut by 5 bases, the J end by 8 bases, with 15 bases between. This CDR3 contains 14 residues. The CDR3 reads CASSRIRGKEKLFF. The CDR3 DNA sequence: TGTGCCAGCAGTCGGATTCGGGGAAAGGAAAAACTGTTTTTT.

This clonotype was counted ten times or more. The CDR3 DNA reads as TGTGCCAGCAGCTTTGCCGCGGTGAACACTGAAGCTTTCTTT. It yields the protein CASSFAAVNTEAFF. This chain joins TRBV7-9 and TRBJ1-1; D not resolved. The germline V gene has CDR1 SEHNR and CDR2 FQNEAQ (reference sequence). The V gene lost 3 bases and the J gene lost 0 bases, with 8 bases spanning the gap. This CDR3 region has 14 residues. Full variable domain (rest looked up from reference TRBV7-9 and TRBJ1-1): DTGVSQNPRHKITKRGQNVTFRCDPISEHNRLYWYRQTLGQGPEFLTYFQNEAQLEKSRLLSDRFSAERPKGSFSTLEIQRTEQGDSAMYLCASSFAAVNTEAFFGQGTRLTVV.

This clonotype was observed a few times. The chain is built from TRBV7-9 and TRBJ2-3; unclear D gene. V was trimmed by 8 bases and J by 0 bases, leaving 12 bases between them. The CDR3 has 14 amino acids. Per germline, CDR1 SEHNR and CDR2 FQNEAQ (reference sequence). CDR3 in DNA: TGTGCCAGCCTCCAGGTTGCTAGCACAGATACGCAGTATTTT. It translates to CASLQVASTDTQYF. Based on the CDR3 plus reference TRBV7-9 and TRBJ2-3, the full variable domain is DTGVSQNPRHKITKRGQNVTFRCDPISEHNRLYWYRQTLGQGPEFLTYFQNEAQLEKSRLLSDRFSAERPKGSFSTLEIQRTEQGDSAMYLCASLQVASTDTQYFGPGTRLTVL.

This chain links TRBV29-1 with TRBJ2-1; 10 bases match TRBD1. CDR1 is SQVTM and CDR2 is ANQGSEA in the germline V gene. The CDR3 spans 13 residues. Trimming removed 6 bases from V and 4 bases from J; junction bases left unmatched: 3. CDR3 protein: CSVGQGRYNEQFF. CDR3 coding DNA: TGCAGCGTGGGACAGGGGAGGTACAATGAGCAGTTCTTC.